The 10 T cell receptor beta chains given below trace back to one sample, sequenced in a study of CD8 T cells in ankylosing spondylitis. TCRdb passed the 5' RACE reads through MiXCR, listing each CDR3 protein once. Of 300,000 to 350,000 distinct CDR3 sequences listed, about a fifth were seen once; the top ten hold 3.5% to 4.5%. Sequenced material: blood, either unsorted or a sorted T cell fraction (not recorded which). These receptors originate from a female donor with ankylosing spondylitis or in good health (not recorded which).

The rearrangement uses TRBV12-3 or TRBV12-4 and TRBJ2-5; a possible D gene is TRBD1 (5 bases). This CDR3 region has 14 residues. V was pared by 3 bases and J by 5 bases, with 13 bases between. As DNA, the CDR3 is TGTGCCAGCAGTTTGTATGGGGCCACGGAGACCCAGTACTTC. This translates into CASSLYGATETQYF.

The chain links TRBV28 to TRBJ2-5; 8 positions agree with TRBD1. Trimming cost V 8 bases and J 1 base; bases outside gene matches: 6. The length of the CDR3 is 14 residues. CDR1 and CDR2 (germline): MDHEN, SYDVKM. DNA of the CDR3: TGTGCCAGCGCGAGCAGGGGGCGCCAAGAGACCCAGTACTTC. This sequence encodes CASASRGRQETQYF.

The rearrangement joins TRBV20-1 to TRBJ2-7; 9 bases agree with TRBD2. The germline CDR1 and CDR2 sequences are DFQATT and SNEGSKA (reference sequence). The V and J ends lost 1 base and 1 base, in that order; junction bases with no gene match: 8. The CDR3 is 16 amino acids. CDR3 in amino acids: CSARAMGLAGSYEQYF. The CDR3 DNA reads as TGCAGTGCTAGAGCGATGGGGCTAGCGGGGTCCTACGAGCAGTACTTC.

As regards this clonotype: With a much larger clone just one base away, this may be a read error. The rearrangement uses TRBV20-1 and TRBJ2-1; D remains unclear. The CDR3 has 12 amino acids. Germline CDR1 is DFQATT and CDR2 is SNEGSKA (reference sequence). Trimming shortened V by 7 bases and J by 6 bases, and 13 bases separated the two germline ends. The CDR3 DNA is TGCAGTGTTGGATGGAACCTCAATGAGCAGTTCTTC. Translation: CSVGWNLNEQFF.

This chain connects TRBV9 to TRBJ2-7; D ambiguous. The V gene lost 1 base and the J gene lost 3 bases, with 11 bases spanning the gap. Per germline, CDR1 SGDLS and CDR2 YYNGEE. The CDR3 length is 14 residues. The DNA of the CDR3 is TGTGCCAGCAGCGTAAGGACCAACCTCTACGAGCAGTACTTC. It is translated as CASSVRTNLYEQYF.

This clonotype was counted between two and nine times. The chain carries TRBV6-5 and TRBJ2-1; no reliable D call. The germline V and J ends were trimmed by 6 bases and 10 bases, with 10 bases remaining between them. Germline lookup yields CDR1 MNHEY and CDR2 SVGAGI. The CDR3 loop spans 11 amino acids. The CDR3 nucleotides are TGTGCCAGCAGGCAAGTTGAGGAGCAGTTCTTC. Translating gives CASRQVEEQFF.

In its sample, this clonotype was seen a few times. The chain is built from TRBV7-2 and TRBJ2-1; no reliable D call. Trimming left V 5 bases short and J 0 bases short, with 11 bases between. The CDR3 runs 15 residues. In germline, CDR1 is SGHTA, CDR2 FQGNSA. CDR3 sequence (DNA): TGTGCCAGCAGCCCCAGTTCTAGCTCCTACAATGAGCAGTTCTTC. Translated, it gives CASSPSSSSYNEQFF. The full variable domain, with the rest looked up from reference TRBV7-2 and TRBJ2-1, is GAGVSQSPSNKVTEKGKDVELRCDPISGHTALYWYRQSLGQGLEFLIYFQGNSAPDKSGLPSDRFSAERTGGSVSTLTIQRTQQEDSAVYLCASSPSSSSYNEQFFGPGTRLTVL.

This clonotype turned up a few times. The genes are TRBV20-1 and TRBJ2-3, with 12 bases lining up with TRBD2. The length of the CDR3 is 15 residues. Trimming took 3 bases from V and 5 from J; bases not matched to a gene: 6. Germline loops: CDR1 DFQATT, CDR2 SNEGSKA (reference sequence). The CDR3 protein is CSASRTSGAGDTQYF. DNA for the CDR3: TGCAGTGCTAGCCGGACTAGCGGGGCCGGAGATACGCAGTATTTT.

This chain joins TRBV28 and TRBJ2-7; D is undetermined. CDR1 and CDR2 from the germline V gene are MDHEN and SYDVKM. The CDR3 extends over 16 amino acids. V gave up 6 bases and J gave up 2 bases, with 20 bases separating them. In nucleotides, the CDR3 is TGTGCCAGCAGATCTTCCTTAACTCCCGGGCCCTACGAGCAGTACTTC. This codes for CASRSSLTPGPYEQYF. The whole variable domain, remainder taken from reference TRBV28 and TRBJ2-7, is DVKVTQSSRYLVKRTGEKVFLECVQDMDHENMFWYRQDPGLGLRLIYFSYDVKMKEKGDIPEGYSVSREKKERFSLILESASTNQTSMYLCASRSSLTPGPYEQYFGPGTRLTVT.

This clonotype was recorded only once. The chain recombines TRBV7-3 with TRBJ2-7; no firm D call. The CDR3 runs 14 residues. V dropped 4 bases and J dropped 2 bases, with 12 bases sitting between them. Germline loops: CDR1 SGHTA, CDR2 FQGTGA. The CDR3 DNA reads as TGTGCCAGCAGCTCCCCGGTCCCTCCCTACGAGCAGTACTTC. The encoded protein is CASSSPVPPYEQYF.